This T cell receptor (beta chain) was identified during a study of T cell clonality in common variable immunodeficiency. Broader study findings: CVID subjects shared fewer TCRbeta clones than healthy controls did. The cause of increased CVID clonality remains unclear without subpopulation sequencing. Links between repertoire features and CVID complications were heterogeneity-limited. CVID subjects had higher TCRbeta clonality than healthy controls, most marked in about a third.

Libraries were prepared by immunoSEQ multiplex PCR; TCRdb keeps only in-frame clonotypes and omits some of them. This sample has over 35,000 clones, each found more than once. J was trimmed by 7 bases and V by 6 bases; bases with no gene match: 7. The CDR3 contains 14 residues. CDR1 is SGHDN, CDR2 FVKESK, per germline. There are many counts of this clone. Its antigen remains unknown. The CDR3 goes on 3 residues after the read ends, and that part is filled in from the germline J gene. The V gene is TRBV14, the J gene TRBJ2-1; 9 bases line up with TRBD2. What was sequenced was peripheral blood mononuclear cells. This TCR derives from a person aged 18 to 69 in good health. CDR3: CASRGSGSVNEQFF. CDR3 DNA (partial): TGTGCCAGCAGAGGTAGCGGGAGTGTGAATGAG.